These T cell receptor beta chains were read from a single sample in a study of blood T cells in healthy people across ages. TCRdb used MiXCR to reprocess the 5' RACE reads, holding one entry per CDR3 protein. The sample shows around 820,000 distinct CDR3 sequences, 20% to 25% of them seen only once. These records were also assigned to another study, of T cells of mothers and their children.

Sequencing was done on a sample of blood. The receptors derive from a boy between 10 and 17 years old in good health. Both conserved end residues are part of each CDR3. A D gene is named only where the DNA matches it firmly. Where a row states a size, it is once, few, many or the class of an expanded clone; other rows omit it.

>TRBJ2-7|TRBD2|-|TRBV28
CASSLRKRTSGRDEQYF
TGTGCCAGCAGTTTACGAAAGAGAACTAGCGGGAGGGACGAGCAGTACTTC
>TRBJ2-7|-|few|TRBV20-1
CSQTRRGYEQYF
TGCAGCCAGACCAGGAGGGGGTACGAGCAGTACTTC
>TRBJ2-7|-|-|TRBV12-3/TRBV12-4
CASSFLGGGAYEQYF
TGTGCCAGCAGTTTTCTAGGGGGAGGGGCCTACGAGCAGTACTTC
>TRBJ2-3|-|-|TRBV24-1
CATKKGSTDTQYF
TGTGCCACCAAGAAGGGTTCCACAGATACGCAGTATTTT
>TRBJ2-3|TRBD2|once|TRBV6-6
CASSNLAGGGTDTQYF
TGTGCCAGCAGCAATTTAGCGGGAGGGGGCACAGATACGCAGTATTTT
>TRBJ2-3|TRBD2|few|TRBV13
CASSLSSGGNTDTQYF
TGTGCCAGCAGCCTCTCGTCGGGGGGAAACACAGATACGCAGTATTTT
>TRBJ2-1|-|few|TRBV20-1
CSAPPGTINEQFF
TGCAGTGCTCCCCCCGGGACAATCAATGAGCAGTTCTTC
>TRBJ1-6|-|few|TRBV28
CASSPSLYNSPLHF
TGTGCCAGCAGTCCCTCCCTCTATAATTCACCCCTCCACTTT
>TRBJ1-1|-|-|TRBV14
CASSQGPGWITEAFF
TGTGCCAGCAGCCAAGGTCCAGGGTGGATCACTGAAGCTTTCTTT
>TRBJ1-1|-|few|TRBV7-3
CASSFQKNTEAFF
TGTGCCAGCAGCTTTCAGAAGAACACTGAAGCTTTCTTT
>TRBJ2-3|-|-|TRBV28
CASSSGVRTDTQYF
TGTGCCAGCAGCTCAGGGGTTAGAACAGATACGCAGTATTTT
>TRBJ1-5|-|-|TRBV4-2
CASSQEGLGANQPQHF
TGTGCCAGCAGCCAAGAGGGATTGGGGGCCAATCAGCCCCAGCATTTT
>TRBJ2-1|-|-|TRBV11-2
CASSSPRGRFNEQFF
TGTGCCAGCAGCTCCCCGCGGGGTCGTTTCAATGAGCAGTTCTTC
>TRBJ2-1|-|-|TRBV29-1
CSVGSGINEQFF
TGCAGCGTTGGGTCAGGGATCAATGAGCAGTTCTTC
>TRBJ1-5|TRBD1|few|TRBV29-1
CSVGGQFGNQPQHF
TGCAGCGTAGGGGGACAGTTTGGGAATCAGCCCCAGCATTTT
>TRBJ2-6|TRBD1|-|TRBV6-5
CASSYAGQGSSGANVLTF
TGTGCCAGCAGTTACGCGGGACAGGGAAGCTCTGGGGCCAACGTCCTGACTTTC
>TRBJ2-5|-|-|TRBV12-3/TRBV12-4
CASSFHGTGRKAGGPIGTQHF
TGTGCCAGCAGTTTCCACGGGACAGGGCGAAAAGCGGGGGGGCCCATAGGGACCCAGCACTTC
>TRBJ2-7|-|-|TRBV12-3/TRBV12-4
CASSPDKTYEQYF
TGTGCCAGCAGCCCGGACAAAACCTACGAGCAGTACTTC
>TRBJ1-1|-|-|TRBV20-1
CSPEGDTEAFF
TGCAGTCCTGAAGGGGACACTGAAGCTTTCTTT
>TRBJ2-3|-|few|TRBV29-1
CSVVVGGSTDTQYF
TGCAGCGTTGTTGTTGGCGGTAGCACAGATACGCAGTATTTT
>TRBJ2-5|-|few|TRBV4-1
CASSQTTRFEETQYF
TGCGCCAGCAGCCAGACGACTAGATTTGAAGAGACCCAGTACTTC
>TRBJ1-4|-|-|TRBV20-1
CSARDRQGIGVKLFF
TGCAGTGCTAGAGATCGGCAAGGGATAGGAGTAAAACTGTTTTTT